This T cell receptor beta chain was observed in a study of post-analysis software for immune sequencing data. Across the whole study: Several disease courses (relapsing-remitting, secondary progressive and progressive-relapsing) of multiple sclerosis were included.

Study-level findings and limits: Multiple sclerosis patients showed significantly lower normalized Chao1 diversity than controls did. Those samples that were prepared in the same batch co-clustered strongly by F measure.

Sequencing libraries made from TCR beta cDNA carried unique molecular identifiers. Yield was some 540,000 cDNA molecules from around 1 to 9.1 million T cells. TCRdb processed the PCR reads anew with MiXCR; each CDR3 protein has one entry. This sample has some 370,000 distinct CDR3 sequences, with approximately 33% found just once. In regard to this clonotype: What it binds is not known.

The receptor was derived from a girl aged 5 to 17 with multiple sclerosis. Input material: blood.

DNA of the CDR3: TGTGCCAGCAGCCTAGGACTAGCTCCCGTGGAGACCCAGTACTTC. Its protein is CASSLGLAPVETQYF. The J gene is TRBJ2-5, the V gene TRBV5-5, with TRBD2 identical over 8 bases. Per germline, CDR1 SGHKS and CDR2 YYEKEE (reference sequence). This CDR3 contains 15 residues. V gave up 4 bases and J gave up 5 bases; unmatched junction bases: 10.